This entry lists 9 T cell receptor beta chains sequenced from one sample in a study of cytomegalovirus exposure and HLA in healthy donors (dated by TCRdb to 2017 to 2019). Library construction relied on the immunoSEQ multiplex PCR assay. For the multiplex PCR, a mixture combining 60 forward primers for TCR Vbeta segments and 13 reverse primers for TCR Jbeta segments was used. The clones in this table, taken by TCRdb from immuneACCESS, are in-frame only. Not every clone is retained; where verified, under half of the shortfall comes from an unresolved V gene, and the cause of the rest is unknown. Recorded for this sample are more than 250,000 clones; over 85% of them occurred a single time. The ten biggest clones cover approximately 2.4% of the sample. The specimen sequenced was PBMCs. Source of these receptors: a woman between 18 and 30 years old in good health and CMV-seronegative.

V is TRBV5-1 and J is TRBJ1-1; 8 bases line up with TRBD1. This CDR3 contains 14 residues. Germline values: CDR1 SGHRS, CDR2 YFSETQ. V shed 4 bases, J shed 4 bases, and the junction held 6 bases outside the gene matches. This chain's CDR3 is CASSPGQGVTEAFF. In DNA, the CDR3 is TGCGCCAGCAGCCCCGGACAGGGAGTCACTGAAGCTTTCTTT.

This chain links TRBV5-1 with TRBJ2-5; the match to TRBD1 covers 7 bases. Near its end, the DNA agrees better with TRBJ2-7, so the J call may be wrong. The CDR3 is made up of 13 amino acids. Per germline, CDR1 SGHRS and CDR2 YFSETQ. The CDR3 is CASSRDSLPEQYF. CDR3 bases: TGCGCCAGCAGCCGGGACAGCCTCCCCGAGCAGTACTTC.

This clone has more than one count but fewer than ten. CDR3 nucleotide sequence: TGTGCCAGCATGGGGGCAGGGGGGTCTGGCTACACCTTC. Translating it yields CASMGAGGSGYTF. V usage is TRBV27 and J usage is TRBJ1-2, with 7 positions matching TRBD1. Germline loops: CDR1 MNHEY, CDR2 SMNVEV (reference sequence). V trimming: 7 bases; J trimming: 7 bases; junction bases outside the gene matches: 9. There are 13 residues in the CDR3.

The gene calls are TRBV18 and TRBJ2-5; D uncertain. Trimming stripped 4 bases from V and 5 bases from J, with 11 bases between. This CDR3 is 13 amino acids long. Per the germline V gene, CDR1 is KGHSH and CDR2 is LQKENI. Written as DNA, the CDR3 is TGTGCCAGCTCACACCCTAATGAGGAGACCCAGTACTTC. Its protein product is CASSHPNEETQYF.

The chain is built from TRBV6-1 and TRBJ1-1; D possibly corresponds to TRBD1 (6 bases). This CDR3 comprises 12 residues. Between the trimmed V and J ends, which lost 4 bases and 7 bases, there was a span of 10 bases. From germline, CDR1 is MNHNS and CDR2 SASEGT. This CDR3 reads CASSVDSYEAFF. The CDR3 coding sequence is TGTGCCAGCAGTGTGGACAGTTATGAAGCTTTCTTT.

Points on this clone: The sample holds other DNA sequences that translate to the same CDR3. This chain uses TRBV5-1 with TRBJ1-1, with unresolved D. This CDR3 has 13 residues. CDR1 SGHRS and CDR2 YFSETQ come from the germline V gene. V was pared by 0 bases and J by 5 bases, with 8 bases between. CDR3 sequence (DNA): TGCGCCAGCAGCTTGGACGGGAGAACTGAAGCTTTCTTT. Its protein is CASSLDGRTEAFF.

The V gene is TRBV9, the J gene TRBJ1-2, with a possible D match to TRBD1 (5 bases). V gave up 6 bases and J gave up 4 bases, with 16 bases separating them. The germline gives CDR1 SGDLS, CDR2 YYNGEE. The CDR3 is made up of 14 amino acids. CDR3: CASTGGGFGYGYTF. The CDR3, as DNA: TGTGCCAGCACCGGGGGAGGGTTTGGCTATGGCTACACCTTC.

This rearrangement joins TRBV13 to TRBJ1-1; unclear D gene. CDR1 is PRHDT, CDR2 FYEKMQ, per germline (reference sequence). V was shortened by 0 bases and J by 0 bases, with 5 bases between the two germline ends. This CDR3 is 14 amino acids long. The CDR3 DNA reads as TGTGCCAGCAGCTTAGGGGGCTTGAACACTGAAGCTTTCTTT. Translating it yields CASSLGGLNTEAFF.

To note about this clone: The junction departs from germline at one end; a sequencing error may be responsible. V and J are TRBV27 and TRBJ2-3, with TRBD2 as a possible D gene (6 bases). This CDR3 spans 16 amino acids. The germline V gene encodes CDR1 MNHEY and CDR2 SMNVEV (reference sequence). In nucleotides, the CDR3 is TGTGCCAGCAGTCCCTACTTACTAGCTAGCATAGATACGCAGTATTTT. Amino acid sequence: CASSPYLLASIDTQYF.